Detailed here is one T cell receptor (beta chain). Participants in the exposed group had met a COVID-19 case in the 2 weeks before joining the study. These data come from a study of blood T cell repertoires in COVID-19. Sequenced by immunoSEQ multiplex PCR; TCRdb stores in-frame clones only, minus some. The table has 280,000 or so clones, approximately 89% seen once. In germline, CDR1 is LNHDA, CDR2 SQIVND (reference sequence). The CDR3 runs to 16 residues. The V gene end was trimmed by 3 bases and the J gene end by 7 bases; junction bases not matched to a gene: 9. The sequenced material came from PBMCs or T cells enriched from blood (not recorded which). This chain links TRBV19 with TRBJ2-1; 10 nucleotides match TRBD1. The TCR comes from a woman between 45 and 60 years old who had been exposed to COVID-19. The CDR3, as DNA: TGTGCCAGTAGTATGCTGCGGGACAGGGGCGGGAATGAGCAGTTCTTC. This encodes CASSMLRDRGGNEQFF. The full variable domain, rest sourced from reference TRBV19 and TRBJ2-1, is DGGITQSPKYLFRKEGQNVTLSCEQNLNHDAMYWYRQDPGQGLRLIYYSQIVNDFQKGDIAEGYSVSREKKESFPLTVTSAQKNPTAFYLCASSMLRDRGGNEQFFGPGTRLTVL.